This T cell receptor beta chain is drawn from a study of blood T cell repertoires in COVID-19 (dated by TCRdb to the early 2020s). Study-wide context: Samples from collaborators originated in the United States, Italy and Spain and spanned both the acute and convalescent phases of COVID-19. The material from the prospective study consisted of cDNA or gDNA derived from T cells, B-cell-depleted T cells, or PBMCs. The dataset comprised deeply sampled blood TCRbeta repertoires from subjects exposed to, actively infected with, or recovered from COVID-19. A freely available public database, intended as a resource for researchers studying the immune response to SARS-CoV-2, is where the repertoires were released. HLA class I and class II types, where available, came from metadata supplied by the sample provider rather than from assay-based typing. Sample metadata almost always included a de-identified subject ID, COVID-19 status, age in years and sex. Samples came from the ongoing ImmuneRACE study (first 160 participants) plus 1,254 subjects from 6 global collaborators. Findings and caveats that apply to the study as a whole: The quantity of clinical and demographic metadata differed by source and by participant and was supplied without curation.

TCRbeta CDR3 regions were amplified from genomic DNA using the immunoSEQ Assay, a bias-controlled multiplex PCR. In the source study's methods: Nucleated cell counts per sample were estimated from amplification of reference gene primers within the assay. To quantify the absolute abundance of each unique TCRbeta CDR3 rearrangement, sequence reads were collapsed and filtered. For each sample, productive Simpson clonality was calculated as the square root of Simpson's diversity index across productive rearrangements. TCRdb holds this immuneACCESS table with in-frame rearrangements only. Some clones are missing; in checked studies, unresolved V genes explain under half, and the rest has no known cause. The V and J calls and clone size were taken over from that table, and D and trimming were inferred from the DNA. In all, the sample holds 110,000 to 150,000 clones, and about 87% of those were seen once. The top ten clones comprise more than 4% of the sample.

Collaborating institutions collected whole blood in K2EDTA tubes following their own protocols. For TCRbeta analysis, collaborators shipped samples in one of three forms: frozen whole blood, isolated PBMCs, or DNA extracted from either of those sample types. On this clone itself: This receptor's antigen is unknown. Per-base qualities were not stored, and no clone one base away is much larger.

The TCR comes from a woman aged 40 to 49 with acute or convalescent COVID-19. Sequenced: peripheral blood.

The DNA sequence reads TGTGCCAGCAGTTACTCGAGTACCGGGGGGGCTTCCTACAATGAGCAGTTCTTC. This yields the protein CASSYSSTGGASYNEQFF. This chain joins TRBV6-2 or TRBV6-3 to TRBJ2-1; 8 middle bases align to TRBD2. Trimming leaves V shorter by 0 bases and J shorter by 1 base, with the junction holding 8 bases beyond the gene matches. Via the germline V gene, CDR1 is MNHEY and CDR2 SVGEGT. CDR3 length: 18 amino acids, cysteine to phenylalanine. CDR3 DNA is the only sequence kept; it has 54 bases, read in frame from the first base.